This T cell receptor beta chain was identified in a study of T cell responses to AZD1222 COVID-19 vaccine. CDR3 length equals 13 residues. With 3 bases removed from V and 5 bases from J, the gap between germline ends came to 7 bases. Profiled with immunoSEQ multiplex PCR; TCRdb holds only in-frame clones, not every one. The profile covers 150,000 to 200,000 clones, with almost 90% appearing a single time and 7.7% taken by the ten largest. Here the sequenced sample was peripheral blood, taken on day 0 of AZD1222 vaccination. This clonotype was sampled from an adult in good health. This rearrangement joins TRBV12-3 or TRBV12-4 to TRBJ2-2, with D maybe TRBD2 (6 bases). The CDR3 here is CASSFGGTGELFF. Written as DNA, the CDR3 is TGTGCCAGCAGTTTTGGGGGGACCGGGGAGCTGTTTTTT.